Sequencing of this T cell receptor (beta chain) was carried out in a study of blood T cell repertoires in COVID-19 (dated by TCRdb to 2020 to 2022). In the study overall: Collaborator samples came from the United States, Italy and Spain and covered acute and convalescent phases of COVID-19. The prospective study material was composed of cDNA or gDNA derived from T cells, B-cell-depleted T cells, or PBMCs. Subjects who had been exposed to COVID-19, were actively infected with it, or had recovered from it provided the deeply sampled blood TCRbeta repertoires that made up the dataset. The repertoires were released in a freely available public database meant as a resource for research on the immune response to SARS-CoV-2. The samples were drawn from two sources: the first 160 participants of the ongoing ImmuneRACE study, and 1,200 or so subjects contributed by 6 global collaborators. The sample metadata nearly always contained a de-identified subject ID, COVID-19 status, age in years and sex. HLA class I and class II types, where available, came from metadata supplied by the sample provider rather than from assay-based typing.

Whole blood was collected in K2EDTA tubes by collaborating institutions according to the institutions' own protocols. For TCRbeta analysis, collaborators shipped samples as frozen whole blood, isolated PBMCs, or DNA extracted from either of those sample types. General conclusions and limits of the study: How much clinical and demographic metadata was included differed by source and by participant, and the metadata was provided uncurated.

A note on this clone: Its antigen is still unknown. Base-call qualities are not available, and no considerably larger clone is one nucleotide away.

The immunoSEQ Assay, a bias-controlled multiplex PCR, was used to amplify TCRbeta CDR3 regions from genomic DNA. In the source study's methods: The number of nucleated cells in each sample was estimated from the amplification of reference gene primers within the assay. Sequence reads were collapsed and filtered to measure the absolute abundance of every unique TCRbeta CDR3 rearrangement. For each sample, productive Simpson clonality was calculated as the square root of Simpson's diversity index across productive rearrangements. What TCRdb holds here is the immuneACCESS table cut down to in-frame rearrangements. Part of the clones is not present; checked against another copy, under half of the missing clones reflect an unresolved V gene, and the others are unexplained. V, J and clone size are those of that table, while D and trimming were read from the DNA. The sample has more than 55,000 clones on record, around 80% of them singletons. In total, the top ten clones hold roughly 9.7% of the sample.

The sequence derives from a woman aged 80 or older with acute or convalescent COVID-19. Sequenced material: peripheral blood.

The DNA sequence is as follows: TGCGCCAGCAGCCCAAACGGGGCTAGCGGGGGCTACGAGCAGTACTTC. Translated, this is CASSPNGASGGYEQYF. The chain is encoded by TRBV5-1 joined to TRBJ2-7, and 10 junctional nucleotides match TRBD2. After removal of 4 bases from V and 3 bases from J, the junction retains 10 bases not matched to a gene. The CDR3 contains 16 residues, cysteine and phenylalanine counted. Only the CDR3 DNA stays, 48 bases, in frame from base 1. For CDR1 and CDR2, the germline V gene lists SGHRS and YFSETQ.